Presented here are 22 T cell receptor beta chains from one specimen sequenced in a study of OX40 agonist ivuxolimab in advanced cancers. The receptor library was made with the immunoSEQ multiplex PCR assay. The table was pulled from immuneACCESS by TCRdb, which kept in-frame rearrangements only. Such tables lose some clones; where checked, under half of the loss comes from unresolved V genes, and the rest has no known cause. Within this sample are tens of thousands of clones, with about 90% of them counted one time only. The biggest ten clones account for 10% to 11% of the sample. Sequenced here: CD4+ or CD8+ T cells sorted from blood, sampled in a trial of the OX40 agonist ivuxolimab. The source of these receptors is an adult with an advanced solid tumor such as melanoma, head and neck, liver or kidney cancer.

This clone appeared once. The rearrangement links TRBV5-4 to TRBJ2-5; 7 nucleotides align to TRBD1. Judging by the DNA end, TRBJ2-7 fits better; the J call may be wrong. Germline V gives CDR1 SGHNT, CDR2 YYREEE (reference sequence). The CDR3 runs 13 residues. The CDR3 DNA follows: TGTGCCAGCAGCCCGCAGGGGGCCTACGAGCAGTACTTC. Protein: CASSPQGAYEQYF.

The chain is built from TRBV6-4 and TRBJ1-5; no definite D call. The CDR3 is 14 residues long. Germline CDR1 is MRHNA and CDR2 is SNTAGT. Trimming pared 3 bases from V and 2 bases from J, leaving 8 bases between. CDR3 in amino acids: CASSEEMGNQPQHF. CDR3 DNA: TGTGCCAGCAGTGAAGAGATGGGCAATCAGCCCCAGCATTTT.

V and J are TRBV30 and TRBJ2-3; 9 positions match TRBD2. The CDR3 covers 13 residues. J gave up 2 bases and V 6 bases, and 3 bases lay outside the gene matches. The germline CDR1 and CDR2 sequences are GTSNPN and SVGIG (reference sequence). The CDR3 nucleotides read TGTGCCTGCGCTAGCGGGATCACAGATACGCAGTATTTT. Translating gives CACASGITDTQYF.

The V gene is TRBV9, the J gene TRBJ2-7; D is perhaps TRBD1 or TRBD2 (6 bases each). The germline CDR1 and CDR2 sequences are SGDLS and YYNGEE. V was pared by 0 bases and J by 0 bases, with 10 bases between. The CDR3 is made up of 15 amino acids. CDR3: CASSVAKGGSYEQYF. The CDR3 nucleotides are TGTGCCAGCAGCGTAGCGAAGGGGGGCTCCTACGAGCAGTACTTC.

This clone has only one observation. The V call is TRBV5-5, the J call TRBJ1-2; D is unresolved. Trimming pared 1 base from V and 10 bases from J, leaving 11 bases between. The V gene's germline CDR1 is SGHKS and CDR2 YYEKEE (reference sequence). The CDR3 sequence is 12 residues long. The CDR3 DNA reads TGTGCCAGCAGCTTGTATTACCAAGACTACACCTTC. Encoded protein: CASSLYYQDYTF.

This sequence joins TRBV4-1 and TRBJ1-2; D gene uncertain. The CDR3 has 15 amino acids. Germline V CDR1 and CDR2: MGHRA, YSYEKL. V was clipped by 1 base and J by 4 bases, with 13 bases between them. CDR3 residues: CASSQVRSGAYGYTF. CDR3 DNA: TGCGCCAGCAGCCAAGTTCGTTCGGGAGCCTATGGCTACACCTTC.

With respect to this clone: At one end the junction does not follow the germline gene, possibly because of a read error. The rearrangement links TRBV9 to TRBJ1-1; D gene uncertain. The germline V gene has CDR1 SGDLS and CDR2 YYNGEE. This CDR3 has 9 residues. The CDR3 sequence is CASSPTPIF. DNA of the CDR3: TGTGCCAGCAGCCCAACGCCGATCTTT. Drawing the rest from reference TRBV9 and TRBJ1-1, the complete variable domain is DSGVTQTPKHLITATGQRVTLRCSPRSGDLSVYWYQQSLDQGLQFLIQYYNGEERAKGNILERFSAQQFPDLHSELNLSSLELGDSALYFCASSPTPIFGQGTRLTVV.

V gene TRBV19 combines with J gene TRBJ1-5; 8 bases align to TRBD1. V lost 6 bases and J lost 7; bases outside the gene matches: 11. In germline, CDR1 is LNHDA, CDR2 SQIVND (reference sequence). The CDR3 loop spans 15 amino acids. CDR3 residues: CASSVDQGAYQPQHF. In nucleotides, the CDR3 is TGTGCCAGTAGCGTTGACCAGGGGGCTTACCAGCCCCAGCATTTT.

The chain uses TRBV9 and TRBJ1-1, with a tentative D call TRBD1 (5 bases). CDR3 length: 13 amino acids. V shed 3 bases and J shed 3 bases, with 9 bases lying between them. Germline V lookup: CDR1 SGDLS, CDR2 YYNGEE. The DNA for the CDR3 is TGTGCCAGCAGCGAGCCCAGGGACACTGAAGCTTTCTTT. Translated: CASSEPRDTEAFF.

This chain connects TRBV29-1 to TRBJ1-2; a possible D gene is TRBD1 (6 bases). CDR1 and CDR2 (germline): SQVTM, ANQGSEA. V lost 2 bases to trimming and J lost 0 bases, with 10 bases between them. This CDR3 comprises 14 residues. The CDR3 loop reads CSVEWRQANYGYTF. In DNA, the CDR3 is TGCAGCGTTGAATGGCGACAGGCTAACTATGGCTACACCTTC.

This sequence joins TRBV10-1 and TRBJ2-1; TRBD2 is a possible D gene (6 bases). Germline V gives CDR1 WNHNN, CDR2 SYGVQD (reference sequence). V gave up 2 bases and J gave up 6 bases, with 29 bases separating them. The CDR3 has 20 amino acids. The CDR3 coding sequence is TGCGCCAGCAGTGAGGTTTGGGACTGGAATAATAAATCCACCTTCAATGAGCAGTTCTTC. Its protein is CASSEVWDWNNKSTFNEQFF.

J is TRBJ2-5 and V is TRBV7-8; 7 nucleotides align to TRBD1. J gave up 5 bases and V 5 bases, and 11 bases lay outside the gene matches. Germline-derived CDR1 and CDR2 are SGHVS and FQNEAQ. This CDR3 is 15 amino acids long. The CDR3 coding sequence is TGTGCCAGCAGCGAGCACAGGGGCGTCGAGGAGACCCAGTACTTC. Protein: CASSEHRGVEETQYF.

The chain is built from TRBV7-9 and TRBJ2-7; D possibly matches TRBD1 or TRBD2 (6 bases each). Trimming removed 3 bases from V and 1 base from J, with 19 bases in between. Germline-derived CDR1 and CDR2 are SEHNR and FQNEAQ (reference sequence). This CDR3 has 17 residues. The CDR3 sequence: CASSFPGRGLPSYEQYF. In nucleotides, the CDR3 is TGTGCCAGCAGCTTTCCTGGTCGGGGGCTTCCTTCCTACGAGCAGTACTTC.

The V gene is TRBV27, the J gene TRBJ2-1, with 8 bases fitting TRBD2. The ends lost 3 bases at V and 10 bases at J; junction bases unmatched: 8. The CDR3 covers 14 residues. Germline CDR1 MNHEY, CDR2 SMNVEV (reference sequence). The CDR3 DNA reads TGTGCCAGCAGTTTGGGTAGCGGGATTTACGAGCAGTTCTTC. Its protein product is CASSLGSGIYEQFF.

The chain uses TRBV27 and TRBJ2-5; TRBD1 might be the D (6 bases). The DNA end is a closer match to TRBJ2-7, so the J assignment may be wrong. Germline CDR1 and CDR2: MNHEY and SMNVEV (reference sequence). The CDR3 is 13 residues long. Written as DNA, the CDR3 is TGTGCCAGCAGTTTGGGACATTTACGCGAGCAGTACTTC. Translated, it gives CASSLGHLREQYF.

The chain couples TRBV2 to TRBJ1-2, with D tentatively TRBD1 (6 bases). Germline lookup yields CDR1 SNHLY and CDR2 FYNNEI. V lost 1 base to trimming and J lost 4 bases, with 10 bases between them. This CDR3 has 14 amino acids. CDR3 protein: CASSEGGRLYGYTF. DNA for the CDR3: TGTGCCAGCAGTGAAGGGGGGCGGCTCTATGGCTACACCTTC.

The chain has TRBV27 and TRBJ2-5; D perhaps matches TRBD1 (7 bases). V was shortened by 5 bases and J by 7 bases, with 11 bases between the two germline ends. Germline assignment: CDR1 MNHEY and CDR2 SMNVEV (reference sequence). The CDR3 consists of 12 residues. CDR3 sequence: CASSRQGGTQYF. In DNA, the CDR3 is TGTGCCAGCAGTCGACAGGGAGGGACCCAGTACTTC.

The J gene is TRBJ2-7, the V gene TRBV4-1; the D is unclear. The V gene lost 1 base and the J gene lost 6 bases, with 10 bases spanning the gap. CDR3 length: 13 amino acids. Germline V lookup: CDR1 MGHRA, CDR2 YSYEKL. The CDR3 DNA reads TGCGCCAGCAGCCAAGGTTTAGCACGCGAGCAGTACTTC. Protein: CASSQGLAREQYF.

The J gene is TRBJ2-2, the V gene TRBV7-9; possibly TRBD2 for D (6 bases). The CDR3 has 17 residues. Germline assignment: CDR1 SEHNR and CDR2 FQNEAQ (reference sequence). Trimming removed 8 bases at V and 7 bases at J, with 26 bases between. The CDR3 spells CASAEPTGTHELGELFF. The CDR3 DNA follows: TGTGCCAGCGCGGAACCCACCGGGACTCACGAACTCGGGGAGCTGTTTTTT. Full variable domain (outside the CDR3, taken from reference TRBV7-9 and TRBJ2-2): DTGVSQNPRHKITKRGQNVTFRCDPISEHNRLYWYRQTLGQGPEFLTYFQNEAQLEKSRLLSDRFSAERPKGSFSTLEIQRTEQGDSAMYLCASAEPTGTHELGELFFGEGSRLTVL.

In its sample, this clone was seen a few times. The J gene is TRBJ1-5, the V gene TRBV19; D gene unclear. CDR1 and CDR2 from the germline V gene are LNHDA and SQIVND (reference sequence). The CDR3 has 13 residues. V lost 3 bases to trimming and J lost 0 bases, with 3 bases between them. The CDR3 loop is CASSMSSNQPQHF. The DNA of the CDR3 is TGTGCCAGTAGTATGAGTAGCAATCAGCCCCAGCATTTT.

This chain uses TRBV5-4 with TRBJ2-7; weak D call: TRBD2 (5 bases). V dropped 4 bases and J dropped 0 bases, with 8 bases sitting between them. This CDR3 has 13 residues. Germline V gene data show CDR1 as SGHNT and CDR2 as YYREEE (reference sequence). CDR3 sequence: CASSPGGSYEQYF. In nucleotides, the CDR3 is TGTGCCAGCAGCCCAGGAGGCTCCTACGAGCAGTACTTC. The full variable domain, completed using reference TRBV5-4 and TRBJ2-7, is ETGVTQSPTHLIKTRGQQVTLRCSSQSGHNTVSWYQQALGQGPQFIFQYYREEENGRGNFPPRFSGLQFPNYSSELNVNALELDDSALYLCASSPGGSYEQYFGPGTRLTVT.

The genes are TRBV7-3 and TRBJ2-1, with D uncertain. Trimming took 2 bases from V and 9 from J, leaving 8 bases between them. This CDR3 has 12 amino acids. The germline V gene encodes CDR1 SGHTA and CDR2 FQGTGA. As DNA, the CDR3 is TGTGCCAGCAGCTTATCTGTCGGTGAGCAGTTCTTC. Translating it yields CASSLSVGEQFF.